This T cell receptor beta chain was sequenced in a study of identical twins. In this sample, this clonotype turned up many times. Its target is not known. The CDR3 consists of 13 residues. Germline V CDR1 and CDR2: SQVTM, ANQGSEA. Trimming took off 4 bases at V and 0 bases at J, with 10 bases between the two ends. TCRdb re-analysed the 5' RACE reads in MiXCR, keeping a single row per CDR3 protein. The sample has 640,000 or so distinct CDR3 sequences; 5.5% to 6.5% are singletons. The study's findings and limits: For monozygotic twins, models underestimated out-of-frame TCR alpha sharing.

The receptor comes from a man aged 18 to 30 in good health. V usage is TRBV29-1 and J usage is TRBJ2-7, with D hard to call. The material sequenced was naive T cells sorted from blood. CDR3 DNA: TGCAGCGTTGGAGATGTCAGCTCCTACGAGCAGTACTTC. Translation gives CSVGDVSSYEQYF.